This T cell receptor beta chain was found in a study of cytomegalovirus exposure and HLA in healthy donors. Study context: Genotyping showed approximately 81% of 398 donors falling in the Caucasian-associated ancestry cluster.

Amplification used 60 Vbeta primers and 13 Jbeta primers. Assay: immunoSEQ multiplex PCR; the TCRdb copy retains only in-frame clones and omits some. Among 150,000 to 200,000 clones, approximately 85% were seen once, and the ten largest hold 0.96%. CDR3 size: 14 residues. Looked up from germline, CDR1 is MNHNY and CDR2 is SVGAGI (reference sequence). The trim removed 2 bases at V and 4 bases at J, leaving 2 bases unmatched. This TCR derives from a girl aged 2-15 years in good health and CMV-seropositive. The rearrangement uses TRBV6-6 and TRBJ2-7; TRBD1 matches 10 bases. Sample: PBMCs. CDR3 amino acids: CASSYPDRGYEQYF. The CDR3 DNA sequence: TGTGCCAGCAGTTACCCGGACAGGGGGTACGAGCAGTACTTC.